This record looks at one T cell receptor beta chain sequence and its context. Antigen unknown. Produced via immunoSEQ multiplex PCR; TCRdb's table is partial and in-frame only. This table has about 61,000 clones, more than 85% appearing once. The germline V gene has CDR1 SGHTA and CDR2 FQGNSA. CDR3 size: 15 residues. V was clipped by 3 bases and J by 3 bases; unmatched bases: 3. This sample stems from a study of OX40 agonist ivuxolimab in advanced cancers. General observations from the study: Among patients with partial responses at 0.1-3.0 mg/kg, clonal expansion was among the lowest. Expanded clones belonging to CD8+ T cells outnumbered, on average, those of CD4+.

The starting material was CD4+ or CD8+ T cells sorted from blood, obtained in a trial of the OX40 agonist ivuxolimab. J is TRBJ2-5 and V is TRBV7-2, with 11 positions matching TRBD2. The sequence derives from an adult with an advanced solid tumor such as melanoma, head and neck, liver or kidney cancer. CDR3 sequence reads: CASSFRLAGKETQYF. DNA for the CDR3: TGTGCCAGCAGCTTTAGACTAGCGGGGAAAGAGACCCAGTACTTC.